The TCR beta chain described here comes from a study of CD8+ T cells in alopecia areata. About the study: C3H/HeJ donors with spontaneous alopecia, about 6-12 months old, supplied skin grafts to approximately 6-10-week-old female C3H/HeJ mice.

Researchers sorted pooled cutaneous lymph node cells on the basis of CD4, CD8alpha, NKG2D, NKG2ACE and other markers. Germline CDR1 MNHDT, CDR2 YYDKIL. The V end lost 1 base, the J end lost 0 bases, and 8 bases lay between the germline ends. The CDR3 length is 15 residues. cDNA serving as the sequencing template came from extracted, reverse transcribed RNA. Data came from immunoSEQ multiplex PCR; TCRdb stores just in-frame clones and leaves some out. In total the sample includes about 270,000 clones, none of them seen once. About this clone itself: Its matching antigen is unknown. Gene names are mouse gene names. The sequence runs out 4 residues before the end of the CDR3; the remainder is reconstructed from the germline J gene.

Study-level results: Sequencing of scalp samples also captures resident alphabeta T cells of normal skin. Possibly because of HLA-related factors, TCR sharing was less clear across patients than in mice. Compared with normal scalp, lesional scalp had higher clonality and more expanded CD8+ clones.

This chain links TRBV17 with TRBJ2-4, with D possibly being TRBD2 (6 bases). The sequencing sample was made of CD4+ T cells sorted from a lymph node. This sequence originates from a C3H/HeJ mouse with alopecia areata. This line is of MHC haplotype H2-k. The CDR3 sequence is CASSRVGDSQNTLYF. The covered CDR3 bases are TGTGCTAGCAGTAGAGTGGGGGATAGTCAAAAC.